The clone carrying this TCR beta chain has just a few counts. The V and J ends lost 6 bases and 1 base respectively, with 13 bases between them. CDR1 SNHLY and CDR2 FYNNEI come from the germline V gene. CDR3 size: 16 residues. The data derive from a study of blood T cell repertoires in COVID-19. The assay was immunoSEQ multiplex PCR, and TCRdb's table has in-frame clones only and misses some. The sample lists 100,000 or so clones, around four fifths occurring once. This receptor was taken from a man in his fifties with active or convalescent COVID-19. The genes are TRBV2 and TRBJ2-6; possible D gene TRBD2, 5 bases. Sequencing was carried out using peripheral blood. The CDR3 is CASSEGWLSGANVLTF. The DNA of the CDR3 is TGTGCCAGCAGCGAGGGTTGGTTATCTGGGGCCAACGTCCTGACTTTC.